The 29 T cell receptor beta chains below all came from one sample that was sequenced in a study of blood T cell repertoires in COVID-19. The method was immunoSEQ multiplex PCR; TCRdb's version includes in-frame clones alone and lacks a portion of them. Of about 140,000 clones in the sample, 76% are singletons; the top ten hold around 4.8%. Sequences were obtained from peripheral blood. The source is a woman over 75 with active or convalescent COVID-19.

The chain is built from TRBV7-3 and TRBJ2-7, with D maybe TRBD1 (6 bases). Germline V CDR1 and CDR2: SGHTA, FQGTGA. V lost 4 bases and J 5 bases, leaving 21 bases between the germline ends. The CDR3 totals 16 residues. In nucleotides, the CDR3 is TGTGCCAGCAGCTCCGCGAGGACAGTTAAAGTCCACGAGCAGTACTTC. This sequence encodes CASSSARTVKVHEQYF.

This clone turned up a few times. This chain uses TRBV7-2 with TRBJ1-3; 7 nucleotides agree with TRBD1. Germline lookup yields CDR1 SGHTA and CDR2 FQGNSA. V gave up 7 bases and J gave up 0 bases; unmatched junction bases: 9. There are 16 residues in the CDR3. CDR3 bases: TGTGCCAGCACCCAACAGGGGCGGTTCTCTGGAAACACCATATATTTT. Translation: CASTQQGRFSGNTIYF.

This chain links TRBV9 with TRBJ1-6; weak D call: TRBD1 (6 bases). V gave up 0 bases and J gave up 10 bases, with 14 bases separating them. This CDR3 has 15 amino acids. The germline V gene encodes CDR1 SGDLS and CDR2 YYNGEE. DNA for the CDR3: TGTGCCAGCAGCGTAGCTCACAGGGCAGAGTCACCCCTCCACTTT. It translates to CASSVAHRAESPLHF.

This clone was counted a single time. The chain couples TRBV27 to TRBJ2-3; D gene unclear. The germline V gene has CDR1 MNHEY and CDR2 SMNVEV (reference sequence). Trimming removed 5 bases at V and 8 bases at J, with 11 bases between. CDR3 length: 12 residues. Here the CDR3 reads CASSTTTTTQYF. CDR3 coding DNA: TGTGCCAGCAGTACTACTACAACTACGCAGTATTTT.

V and J are TRBV4-2 and TRBJ1-1, with TRBD1 matching over 7 bases. The CDR3 has 14 amino acids. Unmatched junction bases numbered 0, after V lost 1 base and J lost 1 base. Germline V gene lookup returns CDR1 LGHNA and CDR2 YNFKEQ. The CDR3 is CASSQGQGNTEAFF. CDR3 nucleotide sequence: TGTGCCAGCAGCCAAGGACAGGGGAACACTGAAGCTTTCTTT.

This chain connects TRBV27 to TRBJ1-6; TRBD1 might be the D (6 bases). Germline V gene sequence: CDR1 MNHEY, CDR2 SMNVEV (reference sequence). V was shortened by 6 bases and J by 10 bases, with 13 bases between the two germline ends. The CDR3 is 13 amino acids. The CDR3 region has the DNA TGTGCCAGCAGACGGGACAATGTATCACCCCTCCACTTT. Protein sequence: CASRRDNVSPLHF.

The chain recombines TRBV15 with TRBJ2-2, with 8 bases that match TRBD1. The CDR3 sequence is 15 residues long. The V segment lost 5 bases and the J segment 5 bases; nucleotides outside the gene matches: 7. Germline loops: CDR1 LNHNV, CDR2 YYDKDF (reference sequence). Here the CDR3 reads CATSVNRGRTGELFF. In DNA, the CDR3 is TGTGCCACCAGCGTCAACAGGGGGAGAACCGGGGAGCTGTTTTTT.

Only one count was recorded for this clone. This sequence joins TRBV28 and TRBJ2-2; the match to TRBD2 covers 13 bases. Germline V gene sequence: CDR1 MDHEN, CDR2 SYDVKM. The V gene end was trimmed by 6 bases and the J gene end by 6 bases; junction bases not matched to a gene: 13. This CDR3 comprises 18 residues. This CDR3 reads CASRLGQGLAGRSGELFF. For the CDR3, the DNA is TGTGCCAGCAGACTGGGACAGGGACTAGCGGGGAGGTCCGGGGAGCTGTTTTTT.

The gene calls are TRBV12-3 or TRBV12-4 and TRBJ2-7; D call uncertain. CDR3 length: 12 amino acids. The germline V and J ends were trimmed by 6 bases and 4 bases, with 10 bases remaining between them. CDR3 DNA sequence: TGTGCCAGCAGCCCTTTAATTTACGAGCAGTACTTC. Protein product: CASSPLIYEQYF.

The CDR3 spells CASSVGDRGEWTGELFF. The DNA of the CDR3 is TGTGCCAGCAGCGTCGGGGACAGGGGGGAGTGGACCGGGGAGCTGTTTTTT. The genes are TRBV9 and TRBJ2-2; the match to TRBD1 covers 11 bases. The CDR3 totals 17 residues. The germline gives CDR1 SGDLS, CDR2 YYNGEE. Trimming cost V 2 bases and J 5 bases; bases outside gene matches: 8. Combining the CDR3 with reference TRBV9 and TRBJ2-2 gives the whole variable domain DSGVTQTPKHLITATGQRVTLRCSPRSGDLSVYWYQQSLDQGLQFLIQYYNGEERAKGNILERFSAQQFPDLHSELNLSSLELGDSALYFCASSVGDRGEWTGELFFGEGSRLTVL.

The J gene is TRBJ1-1, the V gene TRBV5-1; 11 bases align to TRBD1. The V segment lost 0 bases and the J segment 4 bases; nucleotides outside the gene matches: 5. This CDR3 has 16 amino acids. Germline CDR1 SGHRS, CDR2 YFSETQ. DNA of the CDR3: TGCGCCAGCAGCTTGGCCTCAGGGACAGGGGGCACTGAAGCTTTCTTT. This encodes CASSLASGTGGTEAFF.

This chain connects TRBV7-9 to TRBJ1-4, with 10 bases identical to TRBD1. J gave up 8 bases and V 6 bases, and 6 bases lay outside the gene matches. The CDR3 covers 14 residues. Germline-derived CDR1 and CDR2 are SEHNR and FQNEAQ (reference sequence). The CDR3 nucleotides read TGTGCCAGCAGGGGGACAGGGGAGCGCGAAAAACTGTTTTTT. Translation gives CASRGTGEREKLFF.

V usage is TRBV14 and J usage is TRBJ2-1, with 9 bases aligning to TRBD1. The CDR3 covers 17 residues. The germline gives CDR1 SGHDN, CDR2 FVKESK. V was pared by 3 bases and J by 4 bases, with 10 bases of the junction left unmatched. CDR3 region: CASSHPKRDRDYNEQFF. CDR3 sequence (DNA): TGTGCCAGCAGCCATCCGAAGCGGGACAGGGATTACAATGAGCAGTTCTTC.

This chain connects TRBV27 to TRBJ1-1, with D uncertain. The CDR3 is 16 residues long. Germline lookup yields CDR1 MNHEY and CDR2 SMNVEV (reference sequence). The germline V and J ends were trimmed by 3 bases and 7 bases, with 21 bases remaining between them. The CDR3 bases are TGTGCCAGCAGTTTGAGGGCACAGCCCGGTATAGGTGAAGCTTTCTTT. It codes for CASSLRAQPGIGEAFF.

This clone turned up a few times. V usage is TRBV4-3 and J usage is TRBJ2-3; 8 bases map to TRBD2. With V trimmed by 5 bases and J by 1 base, 17 bases remained unmatched. The CDR3 is 19 residues long. Germline V lookup: CDR1 LGHNA, CDR2 YSLEER. The CDR3 here is CASSGFFSGGGSRTDTQYF. In DNA, the CDR3 is TGCGCCAGCAGCGGTTTTTTTTCGGGCGGGGGGTCACGCACAGATACGCAGTATTTT.

The J gene is TRBJ1-2, the V gene TRBV6-5; D might be TRBD1 (6 bases). The ends were cut back, 8 bases at V and 0 bases at J, with 13 bases in the middle. The CDR3 loop spans 14 amino acids. Germline lookup yields CDR1 MNHEY and CDR2 SVGAGI. The CDR3 sequence: CASLLDRANYGYTF. CDR3 in DNA: TGTGCCAGCCTCTTGGACAGAGCTAACTATGGCTACACCTTC.

The rearrangement uses TRBV27 and TRBJ1-2; 7 bases line up with TRBD1. The length of the CDR3 is 15 residues. Trimming cost V 6 bases and J 1 base; bases outside gene matches: 8. The germline CDR1 and CDR2 sequences are MNHEY and SMNVEV (reference sequence). In DNA, the CDR3 is TGTGCCAGCAGCCGTACCCGGGACAGTAACTATGGCTACACCTTC. Its protein product is CASSRTRDSNYGYTF.

This chain connects TRBV19 to TRBJ1-5, with D tentatively TRBD1 (5 bases). CDR1 is LNHDA and CDR2 is SQIVND in the germline V gene (reference sequence). The CDR3 has 15 amino acids. V gave up 4 bases and J gave up 5 bases, with 15 bases separating them. DNA of the CDR3: TGTGCCAGTAGTAGAGTCCCAGGGAATGATCAGCCCCAGCATTTT. Protein: CASSRVPGNDQPQHF.

This clone was seen a handful of times. V usage is TRBV6-2 or TRBV6-3 and J usage is TRBJ2-7; a weak D match, TRBD1 (6 bases). The germline V gene encodes CDR1 MNHEY and CDR2 SVGEGT. The CDR3 has 16 residues. Trimming took 0 bases from V and 0 from J, leaving 12 bases between them. The CDR3 here is CASSYSLGTTSYEQYF. As DNA, the CDR3 is TGTGCCAGCAGTTACTCCCTCGGGACAACCTCCTACGAGCAGTACTTC.

The V call is TRBV4-1, the J call TRBJ1-6, with a weak D call TRBD1 (5 bases). V dropped 0 bases and J dropped 0 bases, with 12 bases sitting between them. Germline lookup yields CDR1 MGHRA and CDR2 YSYEKL. This CDR3 region has 18 residues. Here the CDR3 DNA reads TGCGCCAGCAGCCAAGAGGGGACTGCGAGCTCCTATAATTCACCCCTCCACTTT. Translation gives CASSQEGTASSYNSPLHF.

A note on this clone: The sample contains more than one DNA sequence encoding this CDR3. The rearrangement joins TRBV7-9 to TRBJ1-1, with 9 bases identical to TRBD1. Germline V lookup: CDR1 SEHNR, CDR2 FQNEAQ (reference sequence). The CDR3 is made up of 14 amino acids. The ends lost 5 bases at V and 6 bases at J; junction bases unmatched: 7. CDR3 loop: CASSTGQGIAEAFF. The CDR3 DNA reads as TGTGCCAGCAGCACCGGACAGGGGATAGCTGAAGCTTTCTTT.

The V gene is TRBV10-3, the J gene TRBJ2-3, with TRBD2 identical over 8 bases. The CDR3 runs to 15 residues. J lost 4 bases, V lost 6 bases, and 9 bases had no gene match. Germline CDR1 is ENHRY and CDR2 is SYGVKD. In DNA form, the CDR3 reads TGTGCCATCAGCGGAGGACTAGCCCCCGCAGATACGCAGTATTTT. It specifies CAISGGLAPADTQYF.

This clone was observed a handful of times. This chain connects TRBV27 to TRBJ2-2; no clear D gene. CDR1 MNHEY and CDR2 SMNVEV come from the germline V gene (reference sequence). Trimming cost V 7 bases and J 6 bases, with 9 bases left between them. The CDR3 extends over 12 amino acids. CDR3 region: CASTSLAGELFF. CDR3 DNA: TGTGCCAGCACCTCACTGGCCGGGGAGCTGTTTTTT.

The chain uses TRBV10-1 and TRBJ2-3, with a possible D match to TRBD2 (6 bases). Germline CDR1 and CDR2: WNHNN and SYGVQD (reference sequence). The CDR3 sequence is 15 residues long. Trimming pared 6 bases from V and 3 bases from J, leaving 16 bases between. This CDR3 reads CASRRTTTLTDTQYF. The CDR3 nucleotides read TGCGCCAGCAGAAGGACTACCACGTTAACAGATACGCAGTATTTT.

J is TRBJ2-1 and V is TRBV27; 8 bases map to TRBD2. V lost 6 bases and J lost 3; bases outside the gene matches: 4. This CDR3 region has 14 residues. Germline V CDR1 and CDR2: MNHEY, SMNVEV (reference sequence). This CDR3 reads CASRERGSYNEQFF. The CDR3 DNA reads TGTGCCAGCAGGGAGCGGGGGAGCTACAATGAGCAGTTCTTC.

V is TRBV6-5 and J is TRBJ2-2; 8 bases fit TRBD2. Germline lookup yields CDR1 MNHEY and CDR2 SVGAGI. The CDR3 spans 13 residues. The V segment lost 10 bases and the J segment 7 bases; nucleotides outside the gene matches: 8. CDR3 residues: CATGGARIGELFF. The CDR3 DNA is TGTGCCACCGGGGGGGCCAGGATCGGGGAGCTGTTTTTT.

This clone showed up just once. The chain combines TRBV6-2 or TRBV6-3 with TRBJ2-7; TRBD2 matches at 13 bases. J was trimmed by 6 bases and V by 2 bases; bases with no gene match: 19. The germline V gene has CDR1 MNHEY and CDR2 SVGEGT. The CDR3 length is 20 residues. This CDR3 reads CASSYPRELAGGPRILEQYF. The DNA of the CDR3 is TGTGCCAGCAGTTACCCAAGGGAACTAGCGGGGGGGCCAAGAATTCTCGAGCAGTACTTC.

This chain connects TRBV30 to TRBJ2-3; TRBD2 aligns across 12 bases. The V gene end was trimmed by 0 bases and the J gene end by 0 bases; junction bases not matched to a gene: 16. The CDR3 totals 21 residues. The germline V gene has CDR1 GTSNPN and CDR2 SVGIG (reference sequence). The CDR3 is CAWSVLVLAGGKNPSTDTQYF. For the CDR3, the DNA is TGTGCCTGGAGTGTACTGGTGCTAGCGGGGGGGAAAAACCCTAGCACAGATACGCAGTATTTT. The full variable domain, in which reference TRBV30 and TRBJ2-3 provide the parts outside the CDR3, is SQTIHQWPATLVQPVGSPLSLECTVEGTSNPNLYWYRQAAGRGLQLLFYSVGIGQISSEVPQNLSASRPQDRQFILSSKKLLLSDSGFYLCAWSVLVLAGGKNPSTDTQYFGPGTRLTVL.

The rearrangement uses TRBV19 and TRBJ2-5, with 7 bases lining up with TRBD1. CDR1 is LNHDA, CDR2 SQIVND, per germline (reference sequence). The V gene end was trimmed by 5 bases and the J gene end by 3 bases; junction bases not matched to a gene: 9. The CDR3 is made up of 15 amino acids. The CDR3 sequence: CASSLGQAGEETQYF. CDR3 nucleotides: TGTGCCAGTAGTTTAGGACAGGCTGGGGAAGAGACCCAGTACTTC.